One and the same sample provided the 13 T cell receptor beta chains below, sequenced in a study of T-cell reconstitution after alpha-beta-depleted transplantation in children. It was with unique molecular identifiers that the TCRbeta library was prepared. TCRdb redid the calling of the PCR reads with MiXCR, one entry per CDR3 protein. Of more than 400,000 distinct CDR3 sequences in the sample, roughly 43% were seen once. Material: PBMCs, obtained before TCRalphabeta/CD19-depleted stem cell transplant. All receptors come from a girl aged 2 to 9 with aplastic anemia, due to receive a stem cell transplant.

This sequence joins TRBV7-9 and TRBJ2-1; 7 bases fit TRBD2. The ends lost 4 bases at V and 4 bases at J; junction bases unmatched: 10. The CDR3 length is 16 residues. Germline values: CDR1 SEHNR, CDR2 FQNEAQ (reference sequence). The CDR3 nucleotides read TGTGCCAGCAGCTCTTCGGGGCTAGCGGCTTACAATGAGCAGTTCTTC. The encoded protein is CASSSSGLAAYNEQFF.

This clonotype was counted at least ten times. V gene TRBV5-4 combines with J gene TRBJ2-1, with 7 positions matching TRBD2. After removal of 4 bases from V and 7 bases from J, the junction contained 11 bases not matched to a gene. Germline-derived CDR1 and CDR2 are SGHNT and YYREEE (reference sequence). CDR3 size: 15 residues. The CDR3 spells CASSLRREIINEQFF. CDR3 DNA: TGTGCCAGCAGCCTCCGGCGGGAGATAATAAATGAGCAGTTCTTC.

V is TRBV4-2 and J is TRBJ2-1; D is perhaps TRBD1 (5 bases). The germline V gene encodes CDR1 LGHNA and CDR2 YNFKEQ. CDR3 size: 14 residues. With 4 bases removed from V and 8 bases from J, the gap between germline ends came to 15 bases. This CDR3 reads CASSLEDQGDEQFF. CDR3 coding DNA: TGTGCCAGCAGCCTCGAGGACCAGGGCGATGAGCAGTTCTTC.

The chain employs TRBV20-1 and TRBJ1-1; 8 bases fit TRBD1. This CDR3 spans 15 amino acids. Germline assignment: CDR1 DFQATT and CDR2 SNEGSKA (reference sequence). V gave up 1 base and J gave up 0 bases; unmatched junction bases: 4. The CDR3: CSARGQGSLNTEAFF. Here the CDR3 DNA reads TGCAGTGCTAGAGGACAGGGGAGCTTGAACACTGAAGCTTTCTTT.

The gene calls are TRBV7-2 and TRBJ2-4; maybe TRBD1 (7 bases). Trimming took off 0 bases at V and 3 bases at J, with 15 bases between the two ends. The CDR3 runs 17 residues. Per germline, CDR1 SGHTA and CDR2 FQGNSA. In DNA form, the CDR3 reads TGTGCCAGCAGCTTAGCGGGGTCAGGGGGGAGCAAAAACATTCAGTACTTC. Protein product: CASSLAGSGGSKNIQYF.

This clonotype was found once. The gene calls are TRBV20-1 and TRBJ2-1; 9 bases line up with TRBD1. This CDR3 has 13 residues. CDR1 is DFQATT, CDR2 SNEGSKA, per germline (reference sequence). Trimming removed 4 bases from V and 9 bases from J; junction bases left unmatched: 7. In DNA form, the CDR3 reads TGCAGTGCTACCCGGGACAGGGTTGGTGAGCAGTTCTTC. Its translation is CSATRDRVGEQFF.

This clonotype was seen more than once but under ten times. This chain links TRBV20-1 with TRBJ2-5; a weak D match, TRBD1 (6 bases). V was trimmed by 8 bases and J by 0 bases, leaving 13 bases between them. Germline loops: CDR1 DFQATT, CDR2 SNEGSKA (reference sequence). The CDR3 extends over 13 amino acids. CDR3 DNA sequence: TGCAGTCCCTACCGGGACAACCAAGAGACCCAGTACTTC. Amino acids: CSPYRDNQETQYF.

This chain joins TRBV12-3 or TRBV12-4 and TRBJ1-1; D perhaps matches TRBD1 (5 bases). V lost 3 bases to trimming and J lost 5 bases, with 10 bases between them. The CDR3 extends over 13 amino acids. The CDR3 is CASSLTRETEAFF. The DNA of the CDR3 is TGTGCCAGCAGTTTGACCAGGGAGACTGAAGCTTTCTTT.

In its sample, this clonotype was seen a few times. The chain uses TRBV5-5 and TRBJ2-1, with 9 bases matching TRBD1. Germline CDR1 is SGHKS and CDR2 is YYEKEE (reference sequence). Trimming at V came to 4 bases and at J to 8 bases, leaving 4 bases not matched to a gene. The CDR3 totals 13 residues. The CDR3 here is CASSVQGADEQFF. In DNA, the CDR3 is TGTGCCAGCAGCGTACAGGGGGCGGATGAGCAGTTCTTC.

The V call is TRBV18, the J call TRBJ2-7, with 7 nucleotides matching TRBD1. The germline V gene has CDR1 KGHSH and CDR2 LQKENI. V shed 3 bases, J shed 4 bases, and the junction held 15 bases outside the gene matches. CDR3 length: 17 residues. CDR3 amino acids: CASSPTGKQALGYEQYF. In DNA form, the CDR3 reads TGTGCCAGCTCACCGACAGGGAAACAGGCGCTTGGGTACGAGCAGTACTTC. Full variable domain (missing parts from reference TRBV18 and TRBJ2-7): NAGVMQNPRHLVRRRGQEARLRCSPMKGHSHVYWYRQLPEEGLKFMVYLQKENIIDESGMPKERFSAEFPKEGPSILRIQQVVRGDSAAYFCASSPTGKQALGYEQYFGPGTRLTVT.

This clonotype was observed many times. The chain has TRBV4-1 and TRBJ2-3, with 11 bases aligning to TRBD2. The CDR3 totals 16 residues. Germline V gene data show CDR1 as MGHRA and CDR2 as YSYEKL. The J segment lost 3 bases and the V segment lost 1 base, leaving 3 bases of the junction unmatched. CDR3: CASSQVLAGATDTQYF. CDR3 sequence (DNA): TGCGCCAGCAGCCAAGTACTAGCGGGAGCGACAGATACGCAGTATTTT.

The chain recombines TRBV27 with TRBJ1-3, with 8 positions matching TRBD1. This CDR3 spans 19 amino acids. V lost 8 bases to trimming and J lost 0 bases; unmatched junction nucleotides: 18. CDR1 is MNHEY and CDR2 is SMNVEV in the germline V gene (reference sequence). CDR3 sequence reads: CASGRIRRGLTSSGNTIYF. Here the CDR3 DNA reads TGTGCCAGCGGCCGTATCCGCAGGGGGCTGACCAGCTCTGGAAACACCATATATTTT.

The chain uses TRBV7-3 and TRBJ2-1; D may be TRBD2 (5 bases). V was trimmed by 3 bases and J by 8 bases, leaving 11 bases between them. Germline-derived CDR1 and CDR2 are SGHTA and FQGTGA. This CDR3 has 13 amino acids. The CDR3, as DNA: TGTGCCAGCAGCTTGGAAGGGAGCGATGAGCAGTTCTTC. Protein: CASSLEGSDEQFF.